The clone carrying this T cell receptor (beta chain) was recorded a few times. Antigen: not known. General study findings and limits: The larger-cohort validation was restricted to a single TCR beta V-J rearrangement rather than whole repertoires.

Constant-region reverse primers amplified full-length variable regions, followed by semi-nested Nested Universal Primer A PCR. One entry per CDR3 protein, called by TCRdb with MiXCR from the 5' RACE reads. The sample lists around 9,600 distinct CDR3 sequences; about a third were seen once. The V end was cut by 4 bases, the J end by 4 bases, with 20 bases between. CDR3 size: 17 residues. Germline lookup yields CDR1 MGHRA and CDR2 YSYEKL. Tregs were sorted as CD4+CD25+CD127-/low cells. The sequence was collected from a female donor with breast cancer. The rearrangement uses TRBV4-1 and TRBJ1-3; D is possibly TRBD1 (5 bases). Sequencing was carried out using Tregs sorted from blood. The CDR3 reads CASSRGGVVSRGNTIYF. The CDR3 DNA follows: TGCGCCAGCAGCCGTGGAGGGGTGGTATCGAGGGGAAACACCATATATTTT.